This entry lists 8 T cell receptor beta chains sequenced from one sample in a study of blood T cells in healthy people across ages. Through a sample-barcoded 5' primer and a J-beta primer mix, a second PCR was run for about 6 to 11 cycles. In TCRdb, the 5' RACE reads were re-called with MiXCR into one record per CDR3 protein. The table has fewer than 1,200,000 distinct CDR3 sequences, around 25% seen once. These same records also appear under a second study, on T cells of mothers and their children.

The specimen sequenced was blood. These receptors all come from a girl aged 2-10 years in good health.

V and J are TRBV10-3 and TRBJ2-1; possibly TRBD1 for D (5 bases). The germline CDR1 and CDR2 sequences are ENHRY and SYGVKD. V shed 0 bases and J shed 4 bases, with 7 bases lying between them. This CDR3 is 14 amino acids long. The CDR3 here is CAISESGRYNEQFF. DNA for the CDR3: TGTGCCATCAGTGAGTCGGGGCGGTACAATGAGCAGTTCTTC.

The chain has TRBV6-1 and TRBJ2-4; 7 bases align to TRBD2. The germline gives CDR1 MNHNS, CDR2 SASEGT. Trimming removed 8 bases from V and 9 bases from J; junction bases left unmatched: 7. This CDR3 contains 12 residues. CDR3 residues: CASLGGGGIQYF. The DNA of the CDR3 is TGTGCCAGCTTGGGTGGGGGGGGCATTCAGTACTTC.

This clonotype was recorded at least ten times. The gene calls are TRBV6-2 or TRBV6-3 and TRBJ2-1, with TRBD2 matching over 7 bases. In germline, CDR1 is MNHEY, CDR2 SVGEGT. V shed 7 bases and J 4 bases; nucleotides not matched to a gene: 7. This CDR3 contains 14 residues. The CDR3 loop is CASMSGLEYNEQFF. The CDR3 DNA reads TGTGCCAGCATGAGTGGACTAGAGTACAATGAGCAGTTCTTC.

The V call is TRBV6-5, the J call TRBJ2-5; D uncertain. The length of the CDR3 is 12 residues. The V end was cut by 5 bases, the J end by 5 bases, with 9 bases between. Germline values: CDR1 MNHEY, CDR2 SVGAGI. CDR3 amino acids: CASSKNGETQYF. CDR3 bases: TGTGCCAGCAGTAAAAACGGGGAGACCCAGTACTTC.

The rearrangement links TRBV12-3 or TRBV12-4 to TRBJ2-1; no clear D. CDR3 length: 15 amino acids. Between the trimmed V and J ends, which lost 5 bases and 1 base, there was a span of 12 bases. For the CDR3, the DNA is TGTGCCAGCAGTCTTTTCCCCGGGTCCTACAATGAGCAGTTCTTC. This gives the protein CASSLFPGSYNEQFF.

About this clonotype: Relative to the germline gene, one junction end is altered; a read error may explain this. This rearrangement joins TRBV7-9 to TRBJ2-1, with D perhaps TRBD2 (6 bases). Germline CDR1 reads SEHNR; CDR2 reads FQNEAQ (reference sequence). The CDR3 consists of 11 residues. The CDR3 protein is CASTQRQEGYF. CDR3 DNA: TGTGCCAGCACCCAAAGGCAGGAGGGGTACTTC.

This clonotype has only a few counts. The chain links TRBV20-1 to TRBJ2-5, with D possibly matching TRBD2 (5 bases). V was cut by 5 bases and J by 2 bases, with 9 bases left in between. CDR3 length equals 12 residues. Per the germline V gene, CDR1 is DFQATT and CDR2 is SNEGSKA (reference sequence). CDR3 in amino acids: CSAPEGQETQYF. The DNA for the CDR3 is TGCAGTGCTCCCGAGGGACAAGAGACCCAGTACTTC.

This CDR3 is CASSKALRQLGNEQFF. The CDR3 nucleotides read TGTGCCAGCAGCAAAGCCCTACGGCAGCTGGGGAATGAGCAGTTCTTC. The chain combines TRBV21-1 with TRBJ2-1. TRBV21-1 is a pseudogene locus. This CDR3 region has 16 residues.